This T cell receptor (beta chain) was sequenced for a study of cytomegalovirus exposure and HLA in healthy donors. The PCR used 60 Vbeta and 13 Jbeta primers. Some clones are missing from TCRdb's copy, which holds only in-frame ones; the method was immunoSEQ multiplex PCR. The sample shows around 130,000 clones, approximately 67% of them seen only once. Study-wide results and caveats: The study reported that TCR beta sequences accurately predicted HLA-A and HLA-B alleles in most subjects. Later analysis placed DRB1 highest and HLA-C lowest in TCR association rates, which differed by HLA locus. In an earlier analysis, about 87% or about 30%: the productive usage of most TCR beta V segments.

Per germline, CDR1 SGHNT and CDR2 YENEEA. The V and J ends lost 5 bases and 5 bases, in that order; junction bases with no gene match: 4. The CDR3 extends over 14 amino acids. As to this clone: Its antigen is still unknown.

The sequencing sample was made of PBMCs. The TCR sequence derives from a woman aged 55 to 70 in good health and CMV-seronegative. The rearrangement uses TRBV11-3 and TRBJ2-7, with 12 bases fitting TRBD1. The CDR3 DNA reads TGTGCCAGCAGCCTGGGACAGGGGGCCAACGAGCAGTACTTC. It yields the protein CASSLGQGANEQYF.